This T cell receptor (beta chain) was documented in a study of T cell repertoires in cytomegalovirus infection. The study, taken as a whole, reports: Identification of carriers of CMV plus the relevant HLA was performed using cumulative public TCR beta family frequency.

TCRdb independently ran MiXCR on the reads; one entry per CDR3 protein. The sample holds about 160,000 distinct CDR3 sequences; approximately 21% are singletons and the top ten take roughly 25%. CDR1 KGHSH and CDR2 LQKENI come from the germline V gene. The CDR3 runs 14 residues. Between the trimmed V and J ends, which lost 3 bases and 8 bases, there was a span of 14 bases. This clonotype appeared a few times. Its antigen is as yet unknown. J is TRBJ2-1 and V is TRBV18, with D perhaps given as TRBD1 or TRBD2 (6 bases each). The origin of this receptor is a human donor in good health (CMV status not recorded). Some clones in this sample may be carry-over from other donors' samples. The material was CD8+ T cells from cultured PBMCs, obtained from culture after CMV antigen stimulation. The CDR3 is CASSPPGGLDEQFF. As DNA, the CDR3 is TGTGCCAGCTCACCTCCCGGGGGCTTGGATGAGCAGTTCTTC.